This is a list of T cell receptor beta chains from one sample in a study of beta chain features in type 1 diabetes. Generated by immunoSEQ multiplex PCR, the TCRdb table keeps only in-frame clones and is missing some. The sample includes roughly 290,000 clones, about 15% of them seen just once. Sequenced material: naive CD4+ T cells from blood. The source of these receptors is a man between 18 and 35 years old with type 1 diabetes. CDR3s include the opening cysteine and the closing phenylalanine or tryptophan. Each record gives: J gene, V gene, clone size, D gene, CDR3 DNA, CDR3 protein. The D gene is left open where the match is weak. Rows give clone size only sometimes, using once, few, many, or a class for an expanded clone.

TRBJ1-1,TRBV7-9,NA,NA,TGTGCCAGCAGTATAGTAGGAGGCACTGAAGCTTTCTTT,CASSIVGGTEAFF
TRBJ1-5,TRBV9,NA,TRBD1,TGTGCCAGCAGCGCCGGACAGGGGGCTTATCAGCCCCAGCATTTT,CASSAGQGAYQPQHF
TRBJ1-5,TRBV28,few,NA,TGTGCCATCAAGGGGTGGGCTGATCAGCCCCAGCATTTT,CAIKGWADQPQHF
TRBJ2-1,TRBV7-2,NA,TRBD2,TGTGCCAGCAGCTCCCTCGCGGGGGGGCAGAAGTTCTTC,CASSSLAGGQKFF
TRBJ2-3,TRBV4-3,few,TRBD2,TGCGCCAGCAGCCAAGTTTTAGCGGGGGGCGGAGATACGCAGTATTTT,CASSQVLAGGGDTQYF
TRBJ2-7,TRBV29-1,NA,TRBD2,TGCAGCGTTGAAGGGTTCGGGGAGGGGACTGGCCAGTACTTC,CSVEGFGEGTGQYF
TRBJ1-4,TRBV29-1,NA,NA,TGCAGCGTTGATGTCCGGGGGACTAATGAAAAACTGTTTTTT,CSVDVRGTNEKLFF
TRBJ1-1,TRBV30,NA,TRBD1,TGTGCCTGGAGCGTTAAAGGGACAGGCCATGAAGCTTTCTTT,CAWSVKGTGHEAFF
TRBJ2-5,TRBV11-2,NA,NA,TGTGCCAGCAGCTTTCTCGAGGGAGAGACCCAGTACTTC,CASSFLEGETQYF
TRBJ1-1,TRBV28,NA,NA,TGTGCCAGCAGCCCTTGGGGGGTCTTGAACACTGAAGCTTTCTTT,CASSPWGVLNTEAFF
TRBJ2-2,TRBV27,few,TRBD1,TGTGCCAGCAGTTTAGGACAGGGTAACACCGGGGAGCTGTTTTTT,CASSLGQGNTGELFF
TRBJ1-2,TRBV18,few,TRBD1,TGTGCCAGCTCACCCGACAGGGTTTATGGCTACACCTTC,CASSPDRVYGYTF
TRBJ1-2,TRBV5-5,few,TRBD1,TGTGCCAGCAGCTTGGACAGGGGAAACTATGGCTACACCTTC,CASSLDRGNYGYTF
TRBJ1-2,TRBV6-6,few,TRBD1,TGTGCCAGCAGTTACTCCAGCCAAGGGACAGTTGGTGGCTACACCTTC,CASSYSSQGTVGGYTF
TRBJ2-1,TRBV11-2,few,NA,TGTGCCAGCAGCTTAGACGCTAGCTCCTCCAATGAGCAGTTCTTC,CASSLDASSSNEQFF
TRBJ2-1,TRBV19,NA,NA,TGTGCCAGTAAACGAGGGGGTGCCTACAATGAGCAGTTCTTC,CASKRGGAYNEQFF
TRBJ2-3,TRBV7-8,few,NA,TGTGCCAGCAGCTGGGACTCCCTCACGGATACGCAGTATTTT,CASSWDSLTDTQYF
TRBJ2-3,TRBV4-2,NA,TRBD1,TGTGCCAGCAGCCAAATGGGACAGGGCTTCACAGATACGCAGTATTTT,CASSQMGQGFTDTQYF
TRBJ2-1,TRBV28,few,TRBD1,TGTGCCAGCAGCCTGGACAGGGCTGAGCAGTTCTTC,CASSLDRAEQFF
TRBJ2-7,TRBV5-4,few,TRBD2,TGTGCCAGCAGCTCCCGGGCCTCGCGCGGGAGACCCTACGAGCAGTACTTC,CASSSRASRGRPYEQYF
TRBJ2-7,TRBV5-6,NA,TRBD2,TGTGCCAGCAGCCGCGCCCGGCGGGGGTCCTACGAGCAGTACTTC,CASSRARRGSYEQYF
TRBJ2-1,TRBV5-1,NA,TRBD2,TGCGCCAGCAGCTTGGGGGTAGCGGGGCGCGATGAGCAGTTCTTC,CASSLGVAGRDEQFF
TRBJ2-3,TRBV27,NA,NA,TGTGCCAGCAGTTTTCGAGGAGCTAGCACAGATACGCAGTATTTT,CASSFRGASTDTQYF
TRBJ2-5,TRBV7-9,few,NA,TGTGCCAGCAGCTTAAGGCAGGGAGAGACCCAGTACTTC,CASSLRQGETQYF
TRBJ2-3,TRBV19,few,TRBD2,TGTGCCAGTAGTATGAGGTCAGCGGGGGACACAGATACGCAGTATTTT,CASSMRSAGDTDTQYF
TRBJ2-7,TRBV7-9,NA,TRBD1,TGTGCCAGCAGCCGCGAGACAGGGGAATACGAGCAGTACTTC,CASSRETGEYEQYF
TRBJ2-5,TRBV9,NA,TRBD1,TGTGCCAGCAGCGTAGGGACAGGGCGTCAAGAGACCCAGTACTTC,CASSVGTGRQETQYF
TRBJ2-5,TRBV25-1,NA,NA,TGTGCCAGCAGTGCCAACTCACAGGGACCAGTAGAGACCCAGTACTTC,CASSANSQGPVETQYF
TRBJ1-1,TRBV28,few,NA,TGTGCCATCCGAGGACAAGGGAACACTGAAGCTTTCTTT,CAIRGQGNTEAFF
TRBJ2-5,TRBV7-2,NA,TRBD2,TGTGCCAGCAGCTTAGGACTAGCGGGAGTCTCCGGGGAGACCCAGTACTTC,CASSLGLAGVSGETQYF
TRBJ1-2,TRBV4-1,NA,NA,TGCGCCAGCAGCCAAGTACAGGGTGATGGCTACACCTTC,CASSQVQGDGYTF
TRBJ2-1,TRBV29-1,NA,TRBD2,TGCAGCGTGACCGGGACTAGAGGAGTGGGTGAGCAGTTCTTC,CSVTGTRGVGEQFF
TRBJ2-7,TRBV29-1,NA,TRBD1,TGCAGCGCCCCTGGACAGGCCTACGAGCAGTACTTC,CSAPGQAYEQYF
TRBJ2-6,TRBV11-2,few,TRBD1,TGTGCCAGCAGGGCCCTAAGGGACAGGGGCACTGGGGCCAACGTCCTGACTTTC,CASRALRDRGTGANVLTF
TRBJ1-2,TRBV5-1,NA,NA,TGCGCCAGCAGATACCCGACAGAGGACGGCTACACCTTC,CASRYPTEDGYTF
TRBJ2-7,TRBV28,few,TRBD1,TGTGCCAGCAGTTTAGGGACAGGGGGTGAGCAGTACTTC,CASSLGTGGEQYF
TRBJ2-5,TRBV29-1,NA,TRBD2,TGCAGCGTTGCCGGGAGGTATTCAGAGACCCAGTACTTC,CSVAGRYSETQYF
TRBJ2-1,TRBV27,few,TRBD2,TGTGCCAGCAGTCCCACAGTTGCGGGGGGCCGTATGAATGAGCAGTTCTTC,CASSPTVAGGRMNEQFF
TRBJ2-7,TRBV18,NA,TRBD1,TGTGCCAGCTCACCTGGACAGGGTAAGCAGTACTTC,CASSPGQGKQYF
TRBJ2-1,TRBV6-5,NA,NA,TGTGCCAGCAGTCGGAGGGAATTCAATGAGCAGTTCTTC,CASSRREFNEQFF